The 18 T cell receptor beta chains listed next were all sequenced from one sample in a study of cytomegalovirus exposure and HLA in healthy donors. Vbeta (60) and Jbeta (13) primers were used in the PCR. Profiled with immunoSEQ multiplex PCR; TCRdb holds only in-frame clones, not every one. The data show over 150,000 clones, with roughly 80% seen just once and about 2% held by the top ten. Input material: PBMCs. These receptors came from a human donor in good health.

The J gene is TRBJ2-5, the V gene TRBV6-6; TRBD2 agrees at 11 bases. This CDR3 has 16 residues. The J segment lost 2 bases and the V segment lost 5 bases, leaving 7 bases of the junction unmatched. Germline V gene data show CDR1 as MNHNY and CDR2 as SVGAGI (reference sequence). CDR3 sequence reads: CASSQERLAGQETQYF. CDR3 sequence (DNA): TGTGCCAGCAGTCAAGAACGACTAGCGGGGCAAGAGACCCAGTACTTC.

V gene TRBV19 combines with J gene TRBJ2-5; D may be TRBD1 (5 bases). The CDR3 covers 15 residues. Germline CDR1 reads LNHDA; CDR2 reads SQIVND (reference sequence). The V end lost 6 bases, the J end lost 0 bases, and 14 bases lay between the germline ends. This CDR3 is CASSGSDTNQETQYF. DNA for the CDR3: TGTGCCAGTAGCGGTTCGGACACTAACCAAGAGACCCAGTACTTC.

The chain is built from TRBV27 and TRBJ2-3, with TRBD2 matching over 15 bases. Germline V gives CDR1 MNHEY, CDR2 SMNVEV (reference sequence). With 5 bases clipped from V and 6 bases from J, the junction kept 6 bases outside the gene matches. The CDR3 has 16 residues. This CDR3 is CASSMGLAGGSDTQYF. The CDR3 coding sequence is TGTGCCAGCAGTATGGGACTAGCGGGGGGATCCGATACGCAGTATTTT.

The rearrangement links TRBV10-2 to TRBJ2-1; D is uncertain. Looked up from germline, CDR1 is WSHSY and CDR2 is SAAADI. The CDR3 covers 12 residues. Trimming shortened V by 4 bases and J by 4 bases, and 5 bases separated the two germline ends. The CDR3 coding sequence is TGCGCCAGCAGTGTACAGTACAATGAGCAGTTCTTC. This translates into CASSVQYNEQFF.

The chain links TRBV19 to TRBJ1-6; 7 nucleotides align to TRBD1. Losses at the gene ends were 4 bases for V and 5 bases for J; bases not matched to a gene: 5. The CDR3 length is 15 residues. CDR1 and CDR2 (germline): LNHDA, SQIVND (reference sequence). The CDR3 DNA is TGTGCCAGTAGTACTACCGGGACAGATAATTCACCCCTCCACTTT. It codes for CASSTTGTDNSPLHF.

V gene TRBV10-1 combines with J gene TRBJ2-5, with no clear D. The CDR3 sequence is 14 residues long. Looked up from germline, CDR1 is WNHNN and CDR2 is SYGVQD (reference sequence). V lost 0 bases and J 4 bases, leaving 9 bases between the germline ends. Here the CDR3 reads CASSESSYRETQYF. The DNA for the CDR3 is TGCGCCAGCAGTGAGTCTAGTTATCGAGAGACCCAGTACTTC.

The chain uses TRBV5-4 and TRBJ2-7; 8 nucleotides line up with TRBD1. Unmatched junction bases numbered 7, after V lost 4 bases and J lost 1 base. Looked up from germline, CDR1 is SGHNT and CDR2 is YYREEE (reference sequence). This CDR3 region has 15 residues. The CDR3 sequence is CASSPDRDLSYEQYF. The CDR3 DNA sequence: TGTGCCAGCAGCCCGGACAGGGATTTATCCTACGAGCAGTACTTC.

Note on this clone: The junction and the germline gene differ at one end; a read error may be behind it. The rearrangement links TRBV7-7 to TRBJ2-5, with 13 bases matching TRBD2. Germline CDR1 reads SSHAT; CDR2 reads FNYEAQ (reference sequence). The CDR3 spans 16 residues. The CDR3 here is CASSLPRTSGGETQYF. The CDR3 nucleotides are TGTGCTAGCAGCCTCCCCCGGACTAGCGGGGGAGAGACCCAGTACTTC.

The chain is built from TRBV19 and TRBJ1-2; D not resolved. Between the trimmed V and J ends, which lost 6 bases and 3 bases, there was a span of 5 bases. The CDR3 sequence is 11 residues long. Germline V gives CDR1 LNHDA, CDR2 SQIVND (reference sequence). The CDR3 region has the DNA TGTGCCAGTAGCCAGTACTATGGCTACACCTTC. This gives the protein CASSQYYGYTF.

The chain has TRBV10-2 and TRBJ2-7; TRBD1 might be the D (5 bases). This CDR3 has 14 residues. Trimming stripped 0 bases from V and 3 bases from J, with 9 bases between. Germline CDR1 reads WSHSY; CDR2 reads SAAADI. The CDR3 DNA sequence: TGCGCCAGCAGTGAGTCGGGCAGGGACTACGAGCAGTACTTC. Protein product: CASSESGRDYEQYF.

This clone was seen a single time. The chain couples TRBV2 to TRBJ2-1; the match to TRBD1 covers 7 bases. The CDR3 spans 12 residues. Trimming at V came to 4 bases and at J to 13 bases, leaving 7 bases not matched to a gene. CDR1 is SNHLY, CDR2 FYNNEI, per germline. The CDR3 DNA sequence: TGTGCCAGCAGTGCTCGAGGGGACAGACAGTTCTTC. Protein sequence: CASSARGDRQFF. Variable domain in full (rest from reference TRBV2 and TRBJ2-1): EPEVTQTPSHQVTQMGQEVILRCVPISNHLYFYWYRQILGQKVEFLVSFYNNEISEKSEIFDDQFSVERPDGSNFTLKIRSTKLEDSAMYFCASSARGDRQFFGPGTRLTVL.

V usage is TRBV9 and J usage is TRBJ2-2; TRBD1 aligns across 7 bases. V was pared by 4 bases and J by 5 bases, with 5 bases of the junction left unmatched. CDR1 SGDLS and CDR2 YYNGEE come from the germline V gene. This CDR3 is 14 amino acids long. CDR3 in amino acids: CASSSRQGTGELFF. The CDR3 nucleotides read TGTGCCAGCAGCTCACGACAGGGTACCGGGGAGCTGTTTTTT.

This clone has just one count. The chain uses TRBV12-5 and TRBJ2-3, with TRBD2 matching over 7 bases. Germline V gene data show CDR1 as LGHNT and CDR2 as FRNRAP. Germline trimming cut 3 bases from V and 2 bases from J; bases unmatched to any gene: 5. The CDR3 sequence is 15 residues long. The CDR3, as DNA: TGTGCTAGTGGTTTTGGGCGGGGGTCCACAGATACGCAGTATTTT. Encoded protein: CASGFGRGSTDTQYF.

The V and J genes are TRBV27 and TRBJ1-2, with D maybe TRBD1 (6 bases). Trimming stripped 5 bases from V and 8 bases from J, with 15 bases between. Germline-derived CDR1 and CDR2 are MNHEY and SMNVEV (reference sequence). The CDR3 is 13 amino acids. The CDR3 sequence is CASSQSHREGYTF. The CDR3 DNA reads as TGTGCCAGCAGTCAGAGCCACAGGGAAGGCTACACCTTC.

This rearrangement joins TRBV2 to TRBJ1-5; possibly TRBD1 for D (5 bases). V was clipped by 6 bases and J by 6 bases, with 9 bases between them. From germline, CDR1 is SNHLY and CDR2 FYNNEI. This CDR3 spans 12 amino acids. The CDR3 spells CASRQESQPQHF. In DNA form, the CDR3 reads TGTGCCAGCAGACAGGAAAGTCAGCCCCAGCATTTT.

This clone was counted once. The chain uses TRBV2 and TRBJ2-7; D may be TRBD1 (5 bases). The germline V gene has CDR1 SNHLY and CDR2 FYNNEI. This CDR3 region has 15 residues. V lost 5 bases, J lost 0 bases, and 14 bases lay in between. In DNA form, the CDR3 reads TGTGCCAGCAGTCCCACAGCAAGGGGCTCCTACGAGCAGTACTTC. It yields the protein CASSPTARGSYEQYF.

The chain carries TRBV29-1 and TRBJ1-2, with TRBD1 matching over 7 bases. This CDR3 spans 12 amino acids. In germline, CDR1 is SQVTM, CDR2 ANQGSEA. The V segment lost 3 bases and the J segment 8 bases; nucleotides outside the gene matches: 6. CDR3 coding DNA: TGCAGCGTTGACGCCCAGGGGGGCGGCTACACCTTC. Amino acid sequence: CSVDAQGGGYTF.

The J gene is TRBJ2-7, the V gene TRBV5-1, with 8 positions matching TRBD1. The CDR3 runs 15 residues. Germline-derived CDR1 and CDR2 are SGHRS and YFSETQ. V was pared by 1 base and J by 1 base, with 4 bases of the junction left unmatched. The CDR3 DNA is TGCGCCAGCAGCTTGCACGGACAGGGTTCCTACGAGCAGTACTTC. It is translated as CASSLHGQGSYEQYF.